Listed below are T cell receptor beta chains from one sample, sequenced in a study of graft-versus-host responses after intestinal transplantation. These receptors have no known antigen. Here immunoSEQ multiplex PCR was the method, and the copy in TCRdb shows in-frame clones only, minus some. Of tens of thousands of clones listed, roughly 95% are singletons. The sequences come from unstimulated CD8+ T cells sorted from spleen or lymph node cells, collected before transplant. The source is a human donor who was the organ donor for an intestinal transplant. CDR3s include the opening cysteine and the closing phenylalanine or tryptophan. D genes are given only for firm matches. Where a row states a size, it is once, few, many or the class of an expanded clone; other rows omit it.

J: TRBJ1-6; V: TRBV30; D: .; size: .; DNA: TGTGCCTGGAGTGGACAGAATAATTCACCCCTCCACTTT; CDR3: CAWSGQNNSPLHF
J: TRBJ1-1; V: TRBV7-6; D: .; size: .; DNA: TGTGCCAGCAGCTTAGGGGTGTTGGGGGCGGAGGGGACTGAAGCTTTCTTT; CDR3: CASSLGVLGAEGTEAFF
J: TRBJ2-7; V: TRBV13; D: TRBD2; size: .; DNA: TGTGCCAGCAGCTTAGGGCGGGGGGTAACCTACGAGCAGTACTTC; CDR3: CASSLGRGVTYEQYF
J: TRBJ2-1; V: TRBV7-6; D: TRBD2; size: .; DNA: TGTGCCAGCAGCGTGAGCGGGGGGGATGAGCAGTTCTTC; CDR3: CASSVSGGDEQFF
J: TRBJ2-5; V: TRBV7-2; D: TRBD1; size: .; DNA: TGTGCCAGCAGCTCCTTAACCGGACAGGAACAAGAGACCCAGTACTTC; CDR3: CASSSLTGQEQETQYF
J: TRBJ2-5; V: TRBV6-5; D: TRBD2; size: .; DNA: TGTGCCAGCAGTTACGCGGGGGAAGAGACCCAGTACTTC; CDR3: CASSYAGEETQYF
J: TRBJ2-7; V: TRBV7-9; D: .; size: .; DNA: TGTGCCAGCAGCTTAGCCTCGGACGTTAACTACGAGCAGTACTTC; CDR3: CASSLASDVNYEQYF
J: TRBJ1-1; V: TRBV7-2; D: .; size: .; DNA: TGTGCCAGCAGCTTATTTAACACTGAAGCTTTCTTT; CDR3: CASSLFNTEAFF
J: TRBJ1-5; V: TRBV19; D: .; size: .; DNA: TGTGCCAGTAGTATAGTCGCAGGGCTAAATCAGCCCCAGCATTTT; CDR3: CASSIVAGLNQPQHF
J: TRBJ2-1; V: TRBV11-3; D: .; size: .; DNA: TGTGCCAGCAGCTCATCAGGTAGCTCCTACAATGAGCAGTTCTTC; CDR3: CASSSSGSSYNEQFF
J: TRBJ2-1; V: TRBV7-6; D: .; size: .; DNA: TGTGCCAGCAGCTTTCTCGGGGACTCCTACAATGAGCAGCTCTTC; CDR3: CASSFLGDSYNEQLF
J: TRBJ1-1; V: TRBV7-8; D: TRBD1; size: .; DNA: TGTGCCAGCAGCCAAAGACAGGGGGCGGATTTGAACACTGAAGCTTTCTTT; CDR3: CASSQRQGADLNTEAFF
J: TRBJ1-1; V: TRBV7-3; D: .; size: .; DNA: TGTGCCAGCAGCTTAAAGGGAGAGATGAACACTGAAGCTTTCTTT; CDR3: CASSLKGEMNTEAFF
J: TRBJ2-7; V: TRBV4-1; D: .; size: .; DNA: TGCGCCAGCACCCAAGATGTGACAGGTTTCTACGAGCAGTACTTC; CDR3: CASTQDVTGFYEQYF
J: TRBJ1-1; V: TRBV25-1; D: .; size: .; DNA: TGTGCCAGCGCCTTGGGGACGACTGAAGCTTTCTTT; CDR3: CASALGTTEAFF
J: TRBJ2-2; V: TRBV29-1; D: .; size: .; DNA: TGCAGCGTTGGGGCCCTTAACACCGGGGAGCTGTTTTTT; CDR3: CSVGALNTGELFF
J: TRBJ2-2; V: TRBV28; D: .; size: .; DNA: TGTGCCAGCAGTTTATCCGCAATGAACACCGGGGAGCTGTTTTTT; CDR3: CASSLSAMNTGELFF
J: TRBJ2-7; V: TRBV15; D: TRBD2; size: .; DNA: TGTGCCACCAGCAGATCTAGCGGGGGGATCTACGAGCAGTACTTC; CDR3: CATSRSSGGIYEQYF
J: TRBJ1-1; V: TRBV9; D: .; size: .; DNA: TGTGCCAGCAGCGATTCAGGGGTTCCAGGTCATTTTTCGAACACTGAAGCTTTCTTT; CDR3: CASSDSGVPGHFSNTEAFF
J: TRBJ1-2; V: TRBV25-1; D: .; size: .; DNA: TGTGCCAGCAGCGAAACAGGGAACTATGGCTACACCTTC; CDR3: CASSETGNYGYTF
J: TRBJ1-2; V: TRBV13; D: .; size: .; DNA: TGTGCCAGCAGCTTAGGGGGGACCTATGGCTACACCTTC; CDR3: CASSLGGTYGYTF
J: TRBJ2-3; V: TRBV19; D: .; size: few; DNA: TGTGCCAGTAGTATTCTCCCCGGTTCTGGTTCCCCGTATACGCAGTATTTT; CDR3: CASSILPGSGSPYTQYF
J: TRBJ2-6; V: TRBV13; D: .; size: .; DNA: TGTGCCAGCAGCCTAAGATCCTCTGGGGCCAACGTCCTGACTTTC; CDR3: CASSLRSSGANVLTF
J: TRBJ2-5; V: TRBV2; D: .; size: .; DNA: TGTGCCAGCAGTGAACAAGAGACCCAGTACTTC; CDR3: CASSEQETQYF
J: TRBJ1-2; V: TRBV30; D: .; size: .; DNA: TGTGCCTGGACAGACGGACATGGCTACACCTTC; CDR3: CAWTDGHGYTF
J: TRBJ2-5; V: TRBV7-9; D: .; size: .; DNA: TGTGCCAGCAGCGAGGACTATTATAAGGACTTCCAGTACTTC; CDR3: CASSEDYYKDFQYF
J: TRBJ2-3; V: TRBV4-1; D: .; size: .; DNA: TGCGCCAGCAGCCAATCCCCAGCAGGGTCAAGCACAGATACGCAGTATTTT; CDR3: CASSQSPAGSSTDTQYF
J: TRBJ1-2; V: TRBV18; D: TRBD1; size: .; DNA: TGTGCCAGCTCACCCTGGGACAGTTTTAACTATGGCTACACCTTC; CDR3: CASSPWDSFNYGYTF